Shown below are 16 T cell receptor beta chains from a single sample sequenced in a study of blood T cell repertoires in COVID-19. This table comes from immunoSEQ multiplex PCR, and its TCRdb copy is limited to in-frame clones, with some not included. The table lists 50,000 or so clones, around four fifths of them singletons, with more than 2.5% in the top ten. The sequenced material came from peripheral blood. These receptors came from a man aged 45 to 65 with acute or convalescent COVID-19.

In nucleotides, the CDR3 is TGCGCCAGCAGCTTGACAGGGGAGCAGCCCCAGCATTTT. Translating gives CASSLTGEQPQHF. The genes are TRBV5-1 and TRBJ1-5, with TRBD1 matching 7 bases. Germline lookup yields CDR1 SGHRS and CDR2 YFSETQ. The junction had 2 bases not matched to a gene; V was cut back by 1 base and J by 7 bases. The length of the CDR3 is 13 residues.

The chain recombines TRBV6-4 with TRBJ1-6; perhaps TRBD1 as D (6 bases). CDR1 is MRHNA and CDR2 is SNTAGT in the germline V gene. This CDR3 spans 14 amino acids. Trimming stripped 8 bases from V and 6 bases from J, with 14 bases between. The CDR3 spells CASRRGAPNSPLHF. The CDR3 DNA sequence: TGTGCCAGCCGCCGGGGGGCTCCTAATTCACCCCTCCACTTT.

This chain links TRBV5-4 with TRBJ2-1; 13 nucleotides align to TRBD2. With 4 bases clipped from V and 8 bases from J, the junction kept 12 bases outside the gene matches. CDR1 SGHNT and CDR2 YYREEE come from the germline V gene (reference sequence). The CDR3 has 17 residues. The CDR3 DNA reads as TGTGCCAGCAGCCCTCGGACTAGCGGGAGTCTTTCGTATGAGCAGTTCTTC. Translated: CASSPRTSGSLSYEQFF. Supplemented by reference TRBV5-4 and TRBJ2-1, the full variable domain reads ETGVTQSPTHLIKTRGQQVTLRCSSQSGHNTVSWYQQALGQGPQFIFQYYREEENGRGNFPPRFSGLQFPNYSSELNVNALELDDSALYLCASSPRTSGSLSYEQFFGPGTRLTVL.

The V gene is TRBV24-1, the J gene TRBJ2-3; TRBD1 matches at 8 bases. This CDR3 is 14 amino acids long. V lost 4 bases, J lost 5 bases, and 4 bases stayed unmatched. Germline lookup yields CDR1 KGHDR and CDR2 SFDVKD. For the CDR3, the DNA is TGTGCCACCAGTGACAGGGGGCTGGGAGATACGCAGTATTTT. It yields the protein CATSDRGLGDTQYF.

The chain links TRBV27 to TRBJ2-3, with TRBD2 matching 8 bases. This CDR3 spans 16 amino acids. The V and J ends lost 5 bases and 2 bases, in that order; junction bases with no gene match: 9. Germline-derived CDR1 and CDR2 are MNHEY and SMNVEV (reference sequence). CDR3 amino acids: CASSPTAGEITDTQYF. CDR3 nucleotides: TGTGCCAGCAGTCCCACAGCGGGGGAGATCACAGATACGCAGTATTTT.

V gene TRBV5-1 combines with J gene TRBJ2-5, with 11 bases lining up with TRBD2. Looked up from germline, CDR1 is SGHRS and CDR2 is YFSETQ. With V trimmed by 0 bases and J by 3 bases, 1 base remained unmatched. The CDR3 consists of 15 residues. CDR3 amino acids: CASSLVLAGEETQYF. Written as DNA, the CDR3 is TGCGCCAGCAGCTTGGTACTAGCGGGGGAAGAGACCCAGTACTTC.

The V and J genes are TRBV2 and TRBJ2-3, with D tentatively TRBD2 (5 bases). Germline V gives CDR1 SNHLY, CDR2 FYNNEI. V shed 2 bases and J shed 2 bases, with 11 bases lying between them. This CDR3 contains 15 residues. CDR3 DNA: TGTGCCAGCAGTGAAACTAGGCCCGACACAGATACGCAGTATTTT. Its protein is CASSETRPDTDTQYF.

The chain recombines TRBV7-9 with TRBJ1-2; D not certain. Deletions cut 3 bases from V and 8 bases from J, with 7 bases between. This CDR3 has 11 residues. From germline, CDR1 is SEHNR and CDR2 FQNEAQ (reference sequence). CDR3: CASSFRRGYTF. CDR3 nucleotide sequence: TGTGCCAGCAGCTTTCGGAGAGGCTACACCTTC.

The J gene is TRBJ2-7, the V gene TRBV6-5; D possibly corresponds to TRBD1 (5 bases). Looked up from germline, CDR1 is MNHEY and CDR2 is SVGAGI. The V and J ends lost 6 bases and 5 bases respectively, with 17 bases between them. There are 14 residues in the CDR3. As DNA, the CDR3 is TGTGCCAGCAGCCCCGCTCCACAGGCCAACGAGCAGTACTTC. As protein: CASSPAPQANEQYF.

This clone was seen a few times. The rearrangement joins TRBV7-9 to TRBJ2-5; the match to TRBD1 covers 10 bases. The ends lost 8 bases at V and 4 bases at J; junction bases unmatched: 7. The germline gives CDR1 SEHNR, CDR2 FQNEAQ (reference sequence). CDR3 length equals 14 residues. This chain's CDR3 is CASGGQGRGETQYF. CDR3 DNA: TGTGCCAGCGGGGGACAGGGGCGAGGAGAGACCCAGTACTTC.

V gene TRBV7-9 combines with J gene TRBJ2-4; 13 nucleotides align to TRBD2. The V and J ends lost 5 bases and 4 bases, in that order; junction bases with no gene match: 5. Looked up from germline, CDR1 is SEHNR and CDR2 is FQNEAQ (reference sequence). There are 16 residues in the CDR3. Here the CDR3 reads CASSPGTSGAKNIQYF. CDR3 nucleotide sequence: TGTGCCAGCAGCCCGGGGACTAGCGGGGCTAAAAACATTCAGTACTTC.

The rearrangement joins TRBV5-1 to TRBJ2-4, with D uncertain. CDR3 length equals 15 residues. Germline V gene data show CDR1 as SGHRS and CDR2 as YFSETQ. Trimming pared 0 bases from V and 0 bases from J, leaving 7 bases between. The CDR3 sequence: CASSLGTTAKNIQYF. The CDR3 region has the DNA TGCGCCAGCAGCTTGGGTACAACAGCCAAAAACATTCAGTACTTC.

The CDR3, as DNA: TGTGCCAGCAGCCCCGGGACTAGCGGGGGGGCCAGCTCCTACAATGAGCAGTTCTTC. This encodes CASSPGTSGGASSYNEQFF. The chain uses TRBV9 and TRBJ2-1; 16 bases are a match to TRBD2. Germline lookup yields CDR1 SGDLS and CDR2 YYNGEE. The CDR3 is 19 amino acids. The V gene end was trimmed by 4 bases and the J gene end by 0 bases; junction bases not matched to a gene: 7.

The V call is TRBV7-9, the J call TRBJ2-7; 7 nucleotides align to TRBD2. The V gene end was trimmed by 4 bases and the J gene end by 2 bases; junction bases not matched to a gene: 5. The CDR3 spans 14 residues. Germline V gene lookup returns CDR1 SEHNR and CDR2 FQNEAQ (reference sequence). The CDR3 DNA reads as TGTGCCAGCAGCTCGAGCGGGGAACCCTACGAGCAGTACTTC. Protein product: CASSSSGEPYEQYF.

This clone was seen more than once but under ten times. The chain is built from TRBV20-1 and TRBJ1-1; D unresolved. This CDR3 region has 11 residues. The germline V gene encodes CDR1 DFQATT and CDR2 SNEGSKA (reference sequence). The ends were cut back, 6 bases at V and 5 bases at J, with 10 bases in the middle. The CDR3 sequence: CSAKTGTEAFF. The CDR3 DNA follows: TGCAGTGCCAAGACGGGGACTGAAGCTTTCTTT.

The chain recombines TRBV3-1 (or the pseudogene TRBV3-2) with TRBJ1-1; D uncertain. From germline, CDR1 is LGHDT and CDR2 YNNKEL (reference sequence). The CDR3 runs to 15 residues. The ends were cut back, 1 base at V and 1 base at J, with 10 bases in the middle. The CDR3 spells CASSQGLVGNTEAFF. CDR3 DNA sequence: TGTGCCAGCAGCCAAGGCTTAGTTGGGAACACTGAAGCTTTCTTT.